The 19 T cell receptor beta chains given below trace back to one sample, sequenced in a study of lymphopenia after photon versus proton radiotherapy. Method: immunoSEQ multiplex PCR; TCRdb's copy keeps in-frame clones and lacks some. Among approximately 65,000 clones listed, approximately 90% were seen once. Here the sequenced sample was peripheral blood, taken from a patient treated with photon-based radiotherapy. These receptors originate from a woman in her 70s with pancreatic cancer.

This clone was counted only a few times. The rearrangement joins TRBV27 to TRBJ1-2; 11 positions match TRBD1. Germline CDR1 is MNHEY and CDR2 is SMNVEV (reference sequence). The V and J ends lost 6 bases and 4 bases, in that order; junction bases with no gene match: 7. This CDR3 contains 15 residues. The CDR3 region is CASRLGQGAFYGYTF. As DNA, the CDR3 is TGTGCCAGCAGACTAGGACAGGGGGCGTTCTATGGCTACACCTTC.

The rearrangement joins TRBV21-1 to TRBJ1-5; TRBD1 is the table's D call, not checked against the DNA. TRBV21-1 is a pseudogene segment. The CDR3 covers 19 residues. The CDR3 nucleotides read TGTGCCAGCAGCACTCCGGGGGACAGGGGCTTTTATAGCAATCAGCCCCAGCATTTT. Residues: CASSTPGDRGFYSNQPQHF.

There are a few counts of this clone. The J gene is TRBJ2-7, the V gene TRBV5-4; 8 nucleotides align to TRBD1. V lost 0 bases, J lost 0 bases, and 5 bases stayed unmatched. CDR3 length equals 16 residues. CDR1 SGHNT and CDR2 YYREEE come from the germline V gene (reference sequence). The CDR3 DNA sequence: TGTGCCAGCAGCTTGGCCGAGACAGGGGCCTCCTACGAGCAGTACTTC. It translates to CASSLAETGASYEQYF.

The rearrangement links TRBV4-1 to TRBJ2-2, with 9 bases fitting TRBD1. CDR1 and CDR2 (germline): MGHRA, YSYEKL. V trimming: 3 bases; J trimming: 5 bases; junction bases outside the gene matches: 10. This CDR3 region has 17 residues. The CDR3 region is CASSQITGGMMTGELFF. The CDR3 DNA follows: TGCGCCAGCAGCCAGATTACAGGGGGCATGATGACCGGGGAGCTGTTTTTT.

The CDR3 loop is CASSPPWTADPGNTIYF. The CDR3 coding sequence is TGTGCCAGCTCACCACCGTGGACAGCTGACCCTGGAAACACCATATATTTT. The chain joins TRBV18 to TRBJ1-3, with D tentatively TRBD1 (6 bases). Looked up from germline, CDR1 is KGHSH and CDR2 is LQKENI. The ends were cut back, 0 bases at V and 2 bases at J, with 14 bases in the middle. The length of the CDR3 is 17 residues.

This chain's CDR3 is CASSPTRQGPYNEQFF. The CDR3 DNA reads as TGTGCCAGCAGCCCTACAAGACAGGGGCCCTACAATGAGCAGTTCTTC. This chain uses TRBV5-4 with TRBJ2-1; 8 nucleotides align to TRBD1. The CDR3 spans 16 residues. V dropped 4 bases and J dropped 2; count of bases not matched to a gene: 8. Per germline, CDR1 SGHNT and CDR2 YYREEE (reference sequence).

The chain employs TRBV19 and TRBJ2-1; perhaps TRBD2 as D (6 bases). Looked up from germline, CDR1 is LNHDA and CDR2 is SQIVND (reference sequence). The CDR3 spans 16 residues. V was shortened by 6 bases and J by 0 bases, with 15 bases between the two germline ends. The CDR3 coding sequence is TGTGCCAGTAGACCGGGCGGGGTAAGCTCCTACAATGAGCAGTTCTTC. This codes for CASRPGGVSSYNEQFF.

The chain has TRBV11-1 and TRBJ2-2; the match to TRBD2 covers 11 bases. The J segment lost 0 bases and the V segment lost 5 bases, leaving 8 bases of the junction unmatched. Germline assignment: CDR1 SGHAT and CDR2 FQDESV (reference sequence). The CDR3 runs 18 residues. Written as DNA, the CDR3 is TGTGCCAGCAGCAGATGGACTAGCGGGTTCGCGAACACCGGGGAGCTGTTTTTT. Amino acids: CASSRWTSGFANTGELFF.

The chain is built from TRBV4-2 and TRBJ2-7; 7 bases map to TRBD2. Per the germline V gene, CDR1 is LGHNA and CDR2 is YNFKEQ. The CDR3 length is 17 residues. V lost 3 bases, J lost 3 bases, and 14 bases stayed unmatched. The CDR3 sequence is CASSQDTAAGNRYEQYF. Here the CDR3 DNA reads TGTGCCAGCAGCCAGGATACGGCAGCGGGAAACCGCTACGAGCAGTACTTC.

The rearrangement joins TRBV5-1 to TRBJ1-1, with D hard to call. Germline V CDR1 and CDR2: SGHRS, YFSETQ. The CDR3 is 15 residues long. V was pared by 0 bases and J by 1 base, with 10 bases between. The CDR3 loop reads CASSLGGRSNTEAFF. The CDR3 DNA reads TGCGCCAGCAGCTTGGGTGGCAGGTCGAACACTGAAGCTTTCTTT.

CDR3 in DNA: TGTGCCAGCCTGCAAGGCCCAGCAAAGGAGGACAGTCCCTATGGCTACACCTTC. This translates into CASLQGPAKEDSPYGYTF. The V and J genes are TRBV21-1 and TRBJ1-2; TRBD1, the D gene given by the table, was not confirmed from the DNA. TRBV21-1 is shown as a pseudogene. The CDR3 consists of 18 residues.

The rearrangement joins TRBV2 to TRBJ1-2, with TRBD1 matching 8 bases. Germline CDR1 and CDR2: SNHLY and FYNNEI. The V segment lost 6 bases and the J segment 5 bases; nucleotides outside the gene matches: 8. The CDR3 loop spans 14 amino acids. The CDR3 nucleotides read TGTGCCAGCAGCCCCGGCAGGGGGCTTTATGGCTACACCTTC. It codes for CASSPGRGLYGYTF.

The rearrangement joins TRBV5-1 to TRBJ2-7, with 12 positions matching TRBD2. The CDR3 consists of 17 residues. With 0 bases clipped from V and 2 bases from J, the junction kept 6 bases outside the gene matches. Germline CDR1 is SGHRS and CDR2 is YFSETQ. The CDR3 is CASSLGPTSGRTYEQYF. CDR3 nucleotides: TGCGCCAGCAGCTTGGGCCCTACTAGCGGGAGGACCTACGAGCAGTACTTC. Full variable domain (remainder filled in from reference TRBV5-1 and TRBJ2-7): KAGVTQTPRYLIKTRGQQVTLSCSPISGHRSVSWYQQTPGQGLQFLFEYFSETQRNKGNFPGRFSGRQFSNSRSEMNVSTLELGDSALYLCASSLGPTSGRTYEQYFGPGTRLTVT.

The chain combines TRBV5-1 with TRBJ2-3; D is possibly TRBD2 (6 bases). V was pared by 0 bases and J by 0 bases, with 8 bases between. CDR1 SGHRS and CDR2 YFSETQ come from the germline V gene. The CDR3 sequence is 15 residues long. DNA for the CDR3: TGCGCCAGCAGCTTGGCTGGAGGGAGCACAGATACGCAGTATTTT. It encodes CASSLAGGSTDTQYF.

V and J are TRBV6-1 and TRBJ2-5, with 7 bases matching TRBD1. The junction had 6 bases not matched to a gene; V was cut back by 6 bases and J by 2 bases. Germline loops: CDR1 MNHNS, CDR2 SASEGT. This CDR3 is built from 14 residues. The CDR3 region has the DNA TGTGCCAGCAGGTGGGGACAGCTACAAGAGACCCAGTACTTC. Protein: CASRWGQLQETQYF.

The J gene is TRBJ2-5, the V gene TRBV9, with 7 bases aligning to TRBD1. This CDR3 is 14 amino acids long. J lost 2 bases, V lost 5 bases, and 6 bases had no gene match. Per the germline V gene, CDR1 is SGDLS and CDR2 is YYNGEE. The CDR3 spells CASSKSGQQETQYF. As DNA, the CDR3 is TGTGCCAGCAGTAAGTCGGGACAGCAAGAGACCCAGTACTTC.

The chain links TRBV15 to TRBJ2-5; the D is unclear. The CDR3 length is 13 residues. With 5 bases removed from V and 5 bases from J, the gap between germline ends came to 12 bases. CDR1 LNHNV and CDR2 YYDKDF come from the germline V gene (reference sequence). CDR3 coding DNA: TGTGCCACCAGCCGAAGAGTGGGGGAGACCCAGTACTTC. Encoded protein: CATSRRVGETQYF. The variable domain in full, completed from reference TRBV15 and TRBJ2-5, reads DAMVIQNPRYQVTQFGKPVTLSCSQTLNHNVMYWYQQKSSQAPKLLFHYYDKDFNNEADTPDNFQSRRPNTSFCFLDIRSPGLGDTAMYLCATSRRVGETQYFGPGTRLLVL.

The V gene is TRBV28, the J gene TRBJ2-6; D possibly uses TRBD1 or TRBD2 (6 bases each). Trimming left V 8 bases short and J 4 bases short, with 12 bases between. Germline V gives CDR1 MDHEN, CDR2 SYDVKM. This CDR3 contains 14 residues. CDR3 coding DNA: TGTGCCAGCGGAACGGGGGCCGGGGCCAACGTCCTGACTTTC. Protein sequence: CASGTGAGANVLTF.

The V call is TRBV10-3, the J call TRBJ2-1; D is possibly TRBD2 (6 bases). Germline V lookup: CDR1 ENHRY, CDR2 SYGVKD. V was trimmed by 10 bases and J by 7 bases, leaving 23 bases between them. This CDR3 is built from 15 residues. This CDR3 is CATRGTPSAGNEQFF. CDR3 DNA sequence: TGTGCCACCCGGGGGACTCCTAGCGCTGGGAATGAGCAGTTCTTC.